This T cell receptor beta chain was sequenced for a study of T cell repertoires in cytomegalovirus infection. Study in general: It can be stated that public TCR beta signatures indicated CMV infection as well as a matching HLA type. Study results and limitations: The ex vivo response was dominated by HLA-C-restricted CMV-specific TCR beta clonotypes. Cumulated frequencies of public TCR beta families served to identify carriers of CMV plus the relevant HLA.

This clonotype was seen only once. Its antigen is unknown. CDR3 length: 18 amino acids. Germline values: CDR1 MNHNY, CDR2 SVGAGI (reference sequence). Between the trimmed V and J ends, which lost 2 bases and 1 base, there was a span of 18 bases. MiXCR was run by TCRdb on the reads, yielding one entry per CDR3 protein. The top ten clones hold 20% to 30% of a sample with almost 550,000 distinct CDR3 sequences, 16% of them seen once. The V call is TRBV6-6, the J call TRBJ1-5; D gene uncertain. The origin of this receptor is a human donor in good health (CMV status not recorded). Some clones in this sample may be carry-over from other donors' samples. Sequencing used CD8+ T cells from PBMCs. In nucleotides, the CDR3 is TGTGCCAGCAGTTACACAGCGTGGTTACCTAGGAGCAATCAGCCCCAGCATTTT. This sequence encodes CASSYTAWLPRSNQPQHF.